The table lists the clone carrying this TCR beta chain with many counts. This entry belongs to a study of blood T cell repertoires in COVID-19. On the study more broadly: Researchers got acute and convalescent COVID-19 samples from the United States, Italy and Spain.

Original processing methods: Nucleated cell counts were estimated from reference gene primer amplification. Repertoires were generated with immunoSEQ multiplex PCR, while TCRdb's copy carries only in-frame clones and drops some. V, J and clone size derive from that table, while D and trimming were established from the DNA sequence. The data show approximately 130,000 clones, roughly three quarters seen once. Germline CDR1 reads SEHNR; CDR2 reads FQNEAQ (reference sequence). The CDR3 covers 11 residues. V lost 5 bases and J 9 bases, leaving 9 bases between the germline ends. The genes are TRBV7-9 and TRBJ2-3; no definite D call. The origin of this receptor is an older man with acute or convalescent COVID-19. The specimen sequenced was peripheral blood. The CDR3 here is CASSAQWTQYF. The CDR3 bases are TGTGCCAGCAGCGCCCAGTGGACGCAGTATTTT.